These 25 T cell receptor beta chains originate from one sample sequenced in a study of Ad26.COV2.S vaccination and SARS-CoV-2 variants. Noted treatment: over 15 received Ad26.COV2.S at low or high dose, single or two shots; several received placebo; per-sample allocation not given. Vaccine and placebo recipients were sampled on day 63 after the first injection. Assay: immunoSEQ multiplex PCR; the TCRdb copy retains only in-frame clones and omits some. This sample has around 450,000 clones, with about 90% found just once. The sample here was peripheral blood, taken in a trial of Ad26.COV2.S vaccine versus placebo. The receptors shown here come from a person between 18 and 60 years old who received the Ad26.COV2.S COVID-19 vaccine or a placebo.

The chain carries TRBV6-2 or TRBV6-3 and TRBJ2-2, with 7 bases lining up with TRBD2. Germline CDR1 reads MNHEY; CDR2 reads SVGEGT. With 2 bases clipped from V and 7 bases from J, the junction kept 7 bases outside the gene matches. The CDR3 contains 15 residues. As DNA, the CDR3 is TGTGCCAGCAGTTACGGTAGCGGGTCGAACGGGGAGCTGTTTTTT. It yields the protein CASSYGSGSNGELFF.

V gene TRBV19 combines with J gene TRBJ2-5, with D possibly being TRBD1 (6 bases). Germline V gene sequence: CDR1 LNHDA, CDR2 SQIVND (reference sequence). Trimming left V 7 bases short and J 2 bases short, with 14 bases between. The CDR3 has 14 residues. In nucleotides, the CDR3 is TGTGCCAGTATGGGGAACAGGGATCAAGAGACCCAGTACTTC. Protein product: CASMGNRDQETQYF.

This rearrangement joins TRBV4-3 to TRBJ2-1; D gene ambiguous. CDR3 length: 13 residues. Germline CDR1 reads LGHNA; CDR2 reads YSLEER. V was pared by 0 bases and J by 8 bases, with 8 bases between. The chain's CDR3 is CASSQDRVYEQFF. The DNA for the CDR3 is TGCGCCAGCAGCCAAGATCGGGTCTATGAGCAGTTCTTC.

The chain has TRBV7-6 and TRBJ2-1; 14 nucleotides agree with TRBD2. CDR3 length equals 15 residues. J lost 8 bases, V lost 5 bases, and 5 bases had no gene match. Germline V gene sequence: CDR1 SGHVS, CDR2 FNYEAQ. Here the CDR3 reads CASSLGTSGSDEQFF. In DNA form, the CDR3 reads TGTGCCAGCAGCCTCGGGACTAGCGGGAGTGATGAGCAGTTCTTC.

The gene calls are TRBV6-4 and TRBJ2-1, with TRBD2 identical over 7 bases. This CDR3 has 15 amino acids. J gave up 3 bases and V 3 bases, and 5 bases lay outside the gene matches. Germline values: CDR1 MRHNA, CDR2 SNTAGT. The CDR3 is CASSETGGSYNEQFF. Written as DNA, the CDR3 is TGTGCCAGCAGTGAGACGGGAGGAAGCTACAATGAGCAGTTCTTC.

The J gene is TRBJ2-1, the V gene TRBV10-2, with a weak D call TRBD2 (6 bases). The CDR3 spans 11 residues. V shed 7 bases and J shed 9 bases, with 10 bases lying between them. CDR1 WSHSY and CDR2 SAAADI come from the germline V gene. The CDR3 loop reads CASKGLGEQFF. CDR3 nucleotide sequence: TGCGCCAGCAAGGGACTTGGTGAGCAGTTCTTC.

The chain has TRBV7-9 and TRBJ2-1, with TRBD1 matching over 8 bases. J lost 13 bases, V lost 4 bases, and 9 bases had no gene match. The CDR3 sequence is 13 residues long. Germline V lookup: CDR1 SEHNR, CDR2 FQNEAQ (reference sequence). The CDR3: CASSYSDRAVQFF. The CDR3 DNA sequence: TGTGCCAGCAGCTACTCGGACAGGGCGGTTCAGTTCTTC.

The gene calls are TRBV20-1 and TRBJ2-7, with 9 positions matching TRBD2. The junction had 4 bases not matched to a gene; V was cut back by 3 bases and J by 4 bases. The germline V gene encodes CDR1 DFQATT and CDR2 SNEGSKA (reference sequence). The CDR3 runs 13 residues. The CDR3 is CSASLREGYEQYF. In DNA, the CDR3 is TGCAGTGCTAGTCTGCGGGAGGGTTACGAGCAGTACTTC.

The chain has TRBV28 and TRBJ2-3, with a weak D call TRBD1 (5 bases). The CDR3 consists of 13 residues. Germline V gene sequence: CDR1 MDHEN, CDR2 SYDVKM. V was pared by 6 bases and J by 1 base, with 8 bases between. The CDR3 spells CASRQGGTDTQYF. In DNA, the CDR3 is TGTGCCAGCAGACAAGGGGGCACAGATACGCAGTATTTT.

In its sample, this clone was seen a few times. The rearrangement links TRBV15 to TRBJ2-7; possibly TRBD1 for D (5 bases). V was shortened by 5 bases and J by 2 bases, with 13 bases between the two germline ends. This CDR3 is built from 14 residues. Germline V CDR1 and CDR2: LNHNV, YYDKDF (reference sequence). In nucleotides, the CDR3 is TGTGCCACCAGCTTCTCGACAGACACCTACGAGCAGTACTTC. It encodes CATSFSTDTYEQYF. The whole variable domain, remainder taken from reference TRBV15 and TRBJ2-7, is DAMVIQNPRYQVTQFGKPVTLSCSQTLNHNVMYWYQQKSSQAPKLLFHYYDKDFNNEADTPDNFQSRRPNTSFCFLDIRSPGLGDTAMYLCATSFSTDTYEQYFGPGTRLTVT.

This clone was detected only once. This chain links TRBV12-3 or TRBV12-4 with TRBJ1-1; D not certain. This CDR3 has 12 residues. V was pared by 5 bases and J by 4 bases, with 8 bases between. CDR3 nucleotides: TGTGCCAGCAGTCCGGACGGCACTGAAGCTTTCTTT. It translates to CASSPDGTEAFF.

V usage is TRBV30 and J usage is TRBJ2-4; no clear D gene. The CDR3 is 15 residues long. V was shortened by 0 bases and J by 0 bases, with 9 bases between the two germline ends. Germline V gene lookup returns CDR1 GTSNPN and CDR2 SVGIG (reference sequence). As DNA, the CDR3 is TGTGCCTGGAGTGTACGAGGAGTAGCCAAAAACATTCAGTACTTC. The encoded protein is CAWSVRGVAKNIQYF.

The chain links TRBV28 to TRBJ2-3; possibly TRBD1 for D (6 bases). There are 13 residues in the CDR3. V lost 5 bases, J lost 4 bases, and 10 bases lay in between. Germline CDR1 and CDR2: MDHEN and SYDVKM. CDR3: CASSPGTPDTQYF. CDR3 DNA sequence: TGTGCCAGCAGTCCGGGGACACCAGATACGCAGTATTTT.

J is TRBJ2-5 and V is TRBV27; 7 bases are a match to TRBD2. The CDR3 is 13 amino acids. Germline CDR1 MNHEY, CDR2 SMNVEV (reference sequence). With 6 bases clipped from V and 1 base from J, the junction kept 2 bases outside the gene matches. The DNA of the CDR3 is TGTGCCAGCAGGCTAGCGGTCCAAGAGACCCAGTACTTC. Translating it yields CASRLAVQETQYF.

The CDR3 DNA follows: TGTGCCAGCAGCTCTGGGGAAATTTCATATCAGCCCCAGCATTTT. This translates into CASSSGEISYQPQHF. The V gene is TRBV5-8, the J gene TRBJ1-5; D is undetermined. CDR1 and CDR2 from the germline V gene are SGHTS and YDEGEE. Trimming took off 3 bases at V and 5 bases at J, with 15 bases between the two ends. The CDR3 contains 15 residues.

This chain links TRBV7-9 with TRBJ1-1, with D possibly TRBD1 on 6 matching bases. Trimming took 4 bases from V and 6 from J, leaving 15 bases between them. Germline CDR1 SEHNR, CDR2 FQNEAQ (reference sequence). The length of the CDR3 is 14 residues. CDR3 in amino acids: CASSSTEGTPEAFF. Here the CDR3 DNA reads TGTGCCAGCAGCTCAACCGAGGGGACACCTGAAGCTTTCTTT.

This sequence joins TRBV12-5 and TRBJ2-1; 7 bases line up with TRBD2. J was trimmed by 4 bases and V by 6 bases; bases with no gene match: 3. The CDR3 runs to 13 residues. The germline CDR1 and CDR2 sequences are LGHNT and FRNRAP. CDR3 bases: TGTGCTAGTGGGGCTAGCGGATACAATGAGCAGTTCTTC. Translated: CASGASGYNEQFF.

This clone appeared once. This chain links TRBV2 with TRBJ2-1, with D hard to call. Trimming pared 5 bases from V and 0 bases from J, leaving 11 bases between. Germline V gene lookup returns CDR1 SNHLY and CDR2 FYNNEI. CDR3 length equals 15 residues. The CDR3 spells CASSQWGSSYNEQFF. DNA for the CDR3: TGTGCCAGCAGTCAGTGGGGAAGCTCCTACAATGAGCAGTTCTTC.

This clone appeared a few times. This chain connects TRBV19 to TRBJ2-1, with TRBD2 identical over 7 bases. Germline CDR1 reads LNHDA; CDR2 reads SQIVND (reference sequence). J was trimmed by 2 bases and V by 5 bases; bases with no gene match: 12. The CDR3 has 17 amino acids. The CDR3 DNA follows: TGTGCCAGTAGTCCCGGGGCGGGGCTAGCGGCCTACAATGAGCAGTTCTTC. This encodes CASSPGAGLAAYNEQFF.

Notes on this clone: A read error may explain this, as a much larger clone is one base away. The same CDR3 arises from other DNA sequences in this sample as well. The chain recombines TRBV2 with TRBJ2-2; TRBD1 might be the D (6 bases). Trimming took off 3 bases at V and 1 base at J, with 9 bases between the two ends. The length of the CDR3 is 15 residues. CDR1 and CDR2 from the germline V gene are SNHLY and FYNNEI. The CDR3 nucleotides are TGTGCCAGCAGTGAGGTCAGGGGGAACACCGGGGAGCTGTTTTTT. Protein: CASSEVRGNTGELFF.

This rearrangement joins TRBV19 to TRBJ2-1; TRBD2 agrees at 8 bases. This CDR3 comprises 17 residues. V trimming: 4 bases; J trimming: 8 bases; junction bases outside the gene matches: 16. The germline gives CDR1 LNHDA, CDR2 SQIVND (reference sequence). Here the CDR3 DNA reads TGTGCCAGTAGTACGACACTCCGGGGGGGCTCAGGGGATGAGCAGTTCTTC. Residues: CASSTTLRGGSGDEQFF.

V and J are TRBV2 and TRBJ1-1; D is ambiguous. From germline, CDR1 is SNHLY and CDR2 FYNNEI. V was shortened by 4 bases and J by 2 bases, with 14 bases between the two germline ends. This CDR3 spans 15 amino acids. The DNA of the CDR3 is TGTGCCAGCAGTGGCCCGACCAGCGAAAACACTGAAGCTTTCTTT. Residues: CASSGPTSENTEAFF.

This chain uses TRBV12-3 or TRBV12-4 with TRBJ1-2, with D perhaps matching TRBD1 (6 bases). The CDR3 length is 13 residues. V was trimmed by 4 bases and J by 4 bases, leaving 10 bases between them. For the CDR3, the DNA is TGTGCCAGCAGTTCGACAGGTTTCTATGGCTACACCTTC. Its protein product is CASSSTGFYGYTF.

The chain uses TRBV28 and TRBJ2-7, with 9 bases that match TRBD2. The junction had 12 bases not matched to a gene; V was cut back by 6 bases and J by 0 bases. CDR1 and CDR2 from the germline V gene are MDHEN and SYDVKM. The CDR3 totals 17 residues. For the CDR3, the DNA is TGTGCCAGCAGCACGCTAGCGGGAAGACTGTCCTCCTACGAGCAGTACTTC. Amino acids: CASSTLAGRLSSYEQYF.

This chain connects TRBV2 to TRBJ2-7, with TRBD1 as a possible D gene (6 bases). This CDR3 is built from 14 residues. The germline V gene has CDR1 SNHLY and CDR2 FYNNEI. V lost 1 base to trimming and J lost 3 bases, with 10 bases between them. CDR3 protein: CASSEGTVGYEQYF. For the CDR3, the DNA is TGTGCCAGCAGTGAAGGGACAGTCGGCTACGAGCAGTACTTC.